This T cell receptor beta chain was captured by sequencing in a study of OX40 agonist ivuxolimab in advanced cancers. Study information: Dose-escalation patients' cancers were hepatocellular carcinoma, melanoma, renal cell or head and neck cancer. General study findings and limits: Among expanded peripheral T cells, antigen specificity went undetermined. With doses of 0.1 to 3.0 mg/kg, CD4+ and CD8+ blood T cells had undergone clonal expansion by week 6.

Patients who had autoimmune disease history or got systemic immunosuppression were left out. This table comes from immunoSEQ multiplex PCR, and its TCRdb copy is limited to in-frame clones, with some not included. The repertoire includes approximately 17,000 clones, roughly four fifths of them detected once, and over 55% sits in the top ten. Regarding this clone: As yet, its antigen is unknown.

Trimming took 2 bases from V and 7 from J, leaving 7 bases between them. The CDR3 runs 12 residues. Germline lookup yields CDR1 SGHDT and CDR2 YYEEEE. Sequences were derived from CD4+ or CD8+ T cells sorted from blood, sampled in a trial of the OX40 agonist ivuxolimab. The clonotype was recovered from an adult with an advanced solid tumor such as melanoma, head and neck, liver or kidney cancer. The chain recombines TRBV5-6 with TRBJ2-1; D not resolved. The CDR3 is CASSLDENEQFF. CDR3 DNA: TGTGCCAGCAGCTTAGACGAAAATGAGCAGTTCTTC.